This entry lists 13 T cell receptor beta chains sequenced from one sample in a study of cytomegalovirus exposure and HLA in healthy donors. Some clones are missing from TCRdb's copy, which holds only in-frame ones; the method was immunoSEQ multiplex PCR. Here the sample spans 200,000 or so clones, 85% to 95% being singletons. The sequencing sample was made of PBMCs. The receptors were gathered from a woman aged 18-35 years in good health and CMV-seronegative.

The rearrangement links TRBV5-4 to TRBJ2-1; TRBD2 matches 7 bases. V lost 4 bases and J lost 2; bases outside the gene matches: 9. CDR1 and CDR2 from the germline V gene are SGHNT and YYREEE (reference sequence). The CDR3 is 16 residues long. In DNA form, the CDR3 reads TGTGCCAGCAGCCCCCGGGGCGGGAGAACCTACAATGAGCAGTTCTTC. Translated: CASSPRGGRTYNEQFF.

The CDR3 reads CASSFPGDEQFF. CDR3 DNA: TGCGCCAGCAGCTTTCCCGGAGATGAGCAGTTCTTC. The chain joins TRBV5-1 to TRBJ2-1; D gene ambiguous. V was pared by 2 bases and J by 8 bases, with 8 bases between. Germline lookup yields CDR1 SGHRS and CDR2 YFSETQ. The CDR3 runs to 12 residues.

The rearrangement links TRBV27 to TRBJ2-7; 11 nucleotides match TRBD1. The CDR3 loop spans 14 amino acids. J was trimmed by 6 bases and V by 5 bases; bases with no gene match: 6. Germline-derived CDR1 and CDR2 are MNHEY and SMNVEV (reference sequence). CDR3: CASSPSGQGVEQYF. The CDR3 region has the DNA TGTGCCAGCAGTCCTTCGGGACAGGGGGTCGAGCAGTACTTC.

This chain connects TRBV6-1 to TRBJ1-1; D remains unclear. Germline V gene lookup returns CDR1 MNHNS and CDR2 SASEGT. The CDR3 is 15 residues long. V dropped 0 bases and J dropped 2 bases, with 10 bases sitting between them. This chain's CDR3 is CASSEALVSNTEAFF. The CDR3, as DNA: TGTGCCAGCAGTGAAGCGCTAGTGTCCAACACTGAAGCTTTCTTT.

The chain uses TRBV28 and TRBJ2-4; tentative D call: TRBD1 (6 bases). Per the germline V gene, CDR1 is MDHEN and CDR2 is SYDVKM. Trimming left V 5 bases short and J 0 bases short, with 23 bases between. The CDR3 is 19 amino acids. CDR3 region: CASSLGGQPTPVAKNIQYF. CDR3 in DNA: TGTGCCAGCAGTCTGGGCGGACAGCCCACTCCCGTAGCCAAAAACATTCAGTACTTC.

V usage is TRBV9 and J usage is TRBJ2-1; TRBD2 matches at 13 bases. Germline V lookup: CDR1 SGDLS, CDR2 YYNGEE. The CDR3 runs 16 residues. V dropped 3 bases and J dropped 9; count of bases not matched to a gene: 9. This CDR3 reads CASSDQLAGGPPEQFF. CDR3 DNA sequence: TGTGCCAGCAGCGACCAACTAGCGGGAGGGCCGCCTGAGCAGTTCTTC.

This clone was detected ten times or more. V usage is TRBV7-9 and J usage is TRBJ1-6; TRBD1 matches at 10 bases. Per the germline V gene, CDR1 is SEHNR and CDR2 is FQNEAQ (reference sequence). The length of the CDR3 is 17 residues. The V gene end was trimmed by 0 bases and the J gene end by 8 bases; junction bases not matched to a gene: 7. The CDR3 region is CASSLALGTGADSPLHF. In nucleotides, the CDR3 is TGTGCCAGCAGCTTAGCCCTAGGGACAGGGGCGGATTCACCCCTCCACTTT.

This clone was seen only once. This chain joins TRBV30 and TRBJ1-1; TRBD1 might be the D (5 bases). The germline gives CDR1 GTSNPN, CDR2 SVGIG (reference sequence). V lost 2 bases to trimming and J lost 8 bases, with 6 bases between them. The CDR3 runs to 10 residues. CDR3 DNA sequence: TGTGCCTGGAGTCGGACAGAAGCTTTCTTT. It codes for CAWSRTEAFF.

The V and J genes are TRBV5-1 and TRBJ1-1; no reliable D call. This CDR3 comprises 14 residues. CDR1 SGHRS and CDR2 YFSETQ come from the germline V gene. Deletions cut 2 bases from V and 7 bases from J, with 15 bases between. The CDR3 reads CASSLYDIFSEAFF. CDR3 DNA: TGCGCCAGCAGCTTATATGACATTTTCAGTGAAGCTTTCTTT.

V and J are TRBV27 and TRBJ2-2; tentative D call: TRBD1 (7 bases). Germline CDR1 MNHEY, CDR2 SMNVEV (reference sequence). The CDR3 runs 17 residues. The V gene lost 2 bases and the J gene lost 4 bases, with 17 bases spanning the gap. The CDR3 bases are TGTGCCAGCAGTTTAATCGTTTGGAGGGGGCGCACCGGGGAGCTGTTTTTT. Translated, it gives CASSLIVWRGRTGELFF.

V is TRBV28 and J is TRBJ2-7, with 9 bases that match TRBD2. The junction had 1 base not matched to a gene; V was cut back by 2 bases and J by 5 bases. CDR3 length: 13 amino acids. Germline V CDR1 and CDR2: MDHEN, SYDVKM. The CDR3 sequence is CASSLGGRDEQYF. DNA of the CDR3: TGTGCCAGCAGTTTAGGCGGGAGGGACGAGCAGTACTTC.

The chain uses TRBV7-9 and TRBJ2-5; D remains ambiguous. The CDR3 spans 14 residues. Looked up from germline, CDR1 is SEHNR and CDR2 is FQNEAQ (reference sequence). The ends were cut back, 1 base at V and 0 bases at J, with 6 bases in the middle. The CDR3 DNA reads as TGTGCCAGCAGCTTAGGGCAGGACCAAGAGACCCAGTACTTC. Translating gives CASSLGQDQETQYF.

This clone was seen only once. The chain employs TRBV28 and TRBJ1-3, with D possibly TRBD1 on 6 matching bases. Per the germline V gene, CDR1 is MDHEN and CDR2 is SYDVKM. Trimming stripped 6 bases from V and 4 bases from J, with 13 bases between. The CDR3 runs to 14 residues. CDR3 bases: TGTGCCAGCAGCGTCCGGGACACCGGAAACACCATATATTTT. This gives the protein CASSVRDTGNTIYF.